Following are 10 T cell receptor beta chains from one sample sequenced in a study of cytomegalovirus exposure and HLA in healthy donors. 13 Jbeta primers and 60 Vbeta primers were used for the PCR. The method was immunoSEQ multiplex PCR; TCRdb's version includes in-frame clones alone and lacks a portion of them. The repertoire holds some 120,000 clones, with around 8.5% as singletons. The sample taken for sequencing was PBMCs. These receptors were obtained from a man aged 35 to 55 in good health and CMV-seronegative.

This clone has just a few counts. The rearrangement uses TRBV4-1 and TRBJ1-6, with D possibly matching TRBD1 (6 bases). From germline, CDR1 is MGHRA and CDR2 YSYEKL. V gave up 4 bases and J gave up 5 bases, with 15 bases separating them. The CDR3 is made up of 16 amino acids. CDR3 DNA sequence: TGCGCCAGCAGCCTTTACCCCGGGACAAATAATTCACCCCTCCACTTT. Its protein product is CASSLYPGTNNSPLHF.

The V gene is TRBV6-5, the J gene TRBJ2-7; TRBD1 matches at 9 bases. J was trimmed by 8 bases and V by 6 bases; bases with no gene match: 8. Germline-derived CDR1 and CDR2 are MNHEY and SVGAGI. The CDR3 totals 13 residues. CDR3 sequence reads: CASSADRGVKQYF. CDR3 in DNA: TGTGCCAGCAGCGCCGACAGGGGGGTGAAGCAGTACTTC.

This clone was seen a handful of times. The chain joins TRBV12-5 to TRBJ2-3, with 7 bases that match TRBD2. J gave up 1 base and V 3 bases, and 1 base lay outside the gene matches. Germline assignment: CDR1 LGHNT and CDR2 FRNRAP. The CDR3 totals 14 residues. Here the CDR3 DNA reads TGTGCTAGTGGTTTCCGGGAGGGCACAGATACGCAGTATTTT. Amino acids: CASGFREGTDTQYF.

This clone was observed a handful of times. Sequence at one end of the junction differs from germline and may be a read error. The chain combines TRBV27 with TRBJ2-3; D possibly corresponds to TRBD2 (6 bases). The germline V gene encodes CDR1 MNHEY and CDR2 SMNVEV (reference sequence). The CDR3 length is 16 residues. This CDR3 is CASSLMGLARTDTQYF. The CDR3 DNA reads TGTGCCAGCAGTTTAATGGGACTCGCCCGCACGGATACGCAGTATTTT.

V and J are TRBV5-6 and TRBJ2-5; maybe TRBD2 (5 bases). CDR1 is SGHDT and CDR2 is YYEEEE in the germline V gene. This CDR3 contains 14 residues. The V end lost 2 bases, the J end lost 0 bases, and 8 bases lay between the germline ends. CDR3: CASSFPGNQETQYF. CDR3 nucleotide sequence: TGTGCCAGCAGCTTTCCGGGGAACCAAGAGACCCAGTACTTC.

This chain links TRBV7-2 with TRBJ2-5, with 7 bases matching TRBD1. Looked up from germline, CDR1 is SGHTA and CDR2 is FQGNSA. After removal of 7 bases from V and 2 bases from J, the junction contained 7 bases not matched to a gene. The CDR3 is made up of 14 amino acids. CDR3: CASIQGTVQETQYF. The CDR3, as DNA: TGTGCCAGCATCCAGGGGACAGTACAAGAGACCCAGTACTTC.

The chain uses TRBV10-3 and TRBJ2-3; 11 nucleotides match TRBD1. The CDR3 totals 15 residues. CDR1 and CDR2 (germline): ENHRY, SYGVKD. J gave up 4 bases and V 7 bases, and 7 bases lay outside the gene matches. CDR3: CAINDPGQGADTQYF. The CDR3 region has the DNA TGTGCCATCAACGACCCGGGACAGGGGGCAGATACGCAGTATTTT.

This clone was seen only a few times. DNA for the CDR3: TGCGCCAGCAGCTTGCAGGACAGGGGGAGGAATGAGCAGTTCTTC. It codes for CASSLQDRGRNEQFF. The V call is TRBV5-1, the J call TRBJ2-1, with TRBD1 matching over 10 bases. Trimming took 1 base from V and 7 from J; bases not matched to a gene: 5. The V gene's germline CDR1 is SGHRS and CDR2 YFSETQ. The CDR3 runs to 15 residues.

This clone has only a few counts. This chain uses TRBV5-8 with TRBJ2-5; D uncertain. The J call is doubtful: the DNA matches TRBJ2-7 better. The CDR3 contains 11 residues. CDR1 is SGHTS, CDR2 YDEGEE, per germline. CDR3 bases: TGTGCCAGCAGCTTGATCTACGAGCAGTACTTC. This translates into CASSLIYEQYF.

This clone was detected only a few times. The chain uses TRBV9 and TRBJ2-1; D may be TRBD1 (6 bases). The V end lost 0 bases, the J end lost 9 bases, and 13 bases lay between the germline ends. The CDR3 totals 14 residues. Germline loops: CDR1 SGDLS, CDR2 YYNGEE. The CDR3 DNA reads TGTGCCAGCAGCGTAGAGGTGGGGGCCCGTGAGCAGTTCTTC. Protein: CASSVEVGAREQFF. The variable domain in full, with the rest retrieved from reference TRBV9 and TRBJ2-1, is DSGVTQTPKHLITATGQRVTLRCSPRSGDLSVYWYQQSLDQGLQFLIQYYNGEERAKGNILERFSAQQFPDLHSELNLSSLELGDSALYFCASSVEVGAREQFFGPGTRLTVL.